These 6 T cell receptor beta chains originate from one sample sequenced in a study of cytotoxic CD8 clonotypes in ibrutinib-treated CLL. TCRdb keeps only in-frame clones here, not all; method: immunoSEQ multiplex PCR. Of over 250,000 clones in the sample, around 69% are singletons; the top ten hold about 6%. Sequenced material: PBMCs, taken at disease progression, from a patient treated with ibrutinib. Receptors originate from a human donor with chronic lymphocytic leukemia.

This clone appeared a few times. This rearrangement joins TRBV19 to TRBJ2-4; 9 bases align to TRBD2. This CDR3 contains 17 residues. The V segment lost 3 bases and the J segment 0 bases; nucleotides outside the gene matches: 6. Germline V gene lookup returns CDR1 LNHDA and CDR2 SQIVND (reference sequence). Written as DNA, the CDR3 is TGTGCCAGTAGTATCCTAGCGGGGCCGGTAGCCAAAAACATTCAGTACTTC. Its protein product is CASSILAGPVAKNIQYF.

The chain carries TRBV20-1 and TRBJ2-7, with D unresolved. The V end was cut by 3 bases, the J end by 5 bases, with 8 bases between. From germline, CDR1 is DFQATT and CDR2 SNEGSKA (reference sequence). CDR3 length equals 11 residues. CDR3 in DNA: TGCAGTGCTAGTCGCCCCCACGAGCAGTACTTC. It codes for CSASRPHEQYF.

This chain uses TRBV5-4 with TRBJ1-2; no clear D gene. V lost 4 bases, J lost 5 bases, and 12 bases lay in between. The CDR3 sequence is 13 residues long. In germline, CDR1 is SGHNT, CDR2 YYREEE (reference sequence). This CDR3 is CASSDRTVYGYTF. The CDR3 nucleotides are TGTGCCAGCAGCGATCGGACGGTTTATGGCTACACCTTC.

The chain uses TRBV13 and TRBJ2-3, with 9 bases identical to TRBD2. This CDR3 region has 16 residues. The V gene end was trimmed by 5 bases and the J gene end by 3 bases; junction bases not matched to a gene: 9. CDR1 is PRHDT, CDR2 FYEKMQ, per germline (reference sequence). The CDR3 region is CASSPFGLARTDTQYF. CDR3 DNA: TGTGCCAGCAGCCCGTTTGGACTAGCGAGGACAGATACGCAGTATTTT. The variable domain in full, completed from reference TRBV13 and TRBJ2-3, reads AAGVIQSPRHLIKEKRETATLKCYPIPRHDTVYWYQQGPGQDPQFLISFYEKMQSDKGSIPDRFSAQQFSDYHSELNMSSLELGDSALYFCASSPFGLARTDTQYFGPGTRLTVL.

The chain combines TRBV9 with TRBJ1-2; D may be TRBD1 (5 bases). This CDR3 is built from 16 residues. V lost 4 bases and J lost 5, with 21 bases in between. CDR1 is SGDLS and CDR2 is YYNGEE in the germline V gene. This CDR3 is CASSPVTGTEIYGYTF. CDR3 in DNA: TGTGCCAGCAGCCCCGTTACTGGGACGGAAATTTATGGCTACACCTTC.

This chain connects TRBV7-6 to TRBJ1-3; D is possibly TRBD1 (5 bases). Trimming stripped 6 bases from V and 0 bases from J, with 6 bases between. The CDR3 length is 13 residues. CDR1 SGHVS and CDR2 FNYEAQ come from the germline V gene. The CDR3 loop reads CASRQGSGNTIYF. CDR3 nucleotides: TGTGCCAGCAGGCAGGGCTCTGGAAACACCATATATTTT.